Included here is one TCR beta chain sequence, with context. These data come from a study of T cell responses to AZD1222 COVID-19 vaccine. The CDR3 consists of 15 residues. V lost 6 bases to trimming and J lost 3 bases; unmatched junction nucleotides: 2. CDR1 and CDR2 (germline): MNHNY, SVGAGI (reference sequence). Sequencing used immunoSEQ multiplex PCR; TCRdb keeps in-frame clones, though not all of them. This table holds about 140,000 clones, about nine tenths found once. The sequencing here drew on peripheral blood, taken on day 0 of AZD1222 vaccination. The genes are TRBV6-6 and TRBJ2-2; 12 nucleotides agree with TRBD2. The receptor comes from an adult in good health. The CDR3 loop is CASSRLAGDTGELFF. The DNA of the CDR3 is TGTGCCAGCAGCCGACTAGCGGGAGACACCGGGGAGCTGTTTTTT.